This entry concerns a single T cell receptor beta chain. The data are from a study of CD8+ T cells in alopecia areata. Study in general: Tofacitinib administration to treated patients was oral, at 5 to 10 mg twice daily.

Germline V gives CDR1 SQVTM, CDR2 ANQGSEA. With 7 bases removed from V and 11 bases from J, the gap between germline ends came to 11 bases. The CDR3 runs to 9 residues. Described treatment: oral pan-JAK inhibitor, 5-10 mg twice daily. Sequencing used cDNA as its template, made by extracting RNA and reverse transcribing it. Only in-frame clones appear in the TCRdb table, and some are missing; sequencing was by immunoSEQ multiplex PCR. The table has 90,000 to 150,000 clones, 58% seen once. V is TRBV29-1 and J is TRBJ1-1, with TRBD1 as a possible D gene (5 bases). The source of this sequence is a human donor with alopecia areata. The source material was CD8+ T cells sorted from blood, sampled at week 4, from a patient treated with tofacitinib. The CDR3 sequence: CSAGTDAFF. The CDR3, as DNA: TGCAGCGCGGGGACGGATGCTTTCTTT. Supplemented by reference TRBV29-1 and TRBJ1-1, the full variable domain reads SAVISQKPSRDICQRGTSLTIQCQVDSQVTMMFWYRQQPGQSLTLIATANQGSEATYESGFVIDKFPISRPNLTFSTLTVSNMSPEDSSIYLCSAGTDAFFGQGTRLTVV.